Presented here are 18 T cell receptor beta chains from one specimen sequenced in a study of cytomegalovirus exposure and HLA in healthy donors. PCR involved 60 Vbeta and 13 Jbeta primers. The assay was immunoSEQ multiplex PCR, and TCRdb's table has in-frame clones only and misses some. The sample records some 190,000 clones, more than 65% being singletons. Sample: PBMCs. The receptors shown here come from a man aged 40-49 years in good health and CMV-seropositive.

J is TRBJ1-3 and V is TRBV28; TRBD1 agrees at 8 bases. V trimming: 6 bases; J trimming: 14 bases; junction bases outside the gene matches: 6. The CDR3 spans 11 residues. Germline V gives CDR1 MDHEN, CDR2 SYDVKM. CDR3 bases: TGTGCCAGCAGCTTCGACAGGGGCCTATATTTT. Protein product: CASSFDRGLYF.

Here the CDR3 reads CASSSGATGVALHF. The CDR3 coding sequence is TGTGCCAGCAGTTCTGGGGCCACAGGGGTTGCCCTCCACTTT. The chain links TRBV6-5 to TRBJ1-6, with 7 nucleotides matching TRBD1. Germline trimming cut 4 bases from V and 14 bases from J; bases unmatched to any gene: 11. CDR3 length equals 14 residues. In germline, CDR1 is MNHEY, CDR2 SVGAGI.

V gene TRBV5-1 combines with J gene TRBJ1-2, with a tentative D call TRBD1 (6 bases). Germline CDR1 is SGHRS and CDR2 is YFSETQ. The germline V and J ends were trimmed by 0 bases and 3 bases, with 9 bases remaining between them. CDR3 length: 14 residues. CDR3 region: CASSLEAGDYGYTF. The CDR3 DNA follows: TGCGCCAGCAGCTTGGAGGCAGGGGACTATGGCTACACCTTC.

The CDR3 nucleotides read TGTGCCAGCAGCTTAGCCCCAGGACTAGCCCGCGAGCAGTACTTC. This encodes CASSLAPGLAREQYF. The chain joins TRBV13 to TRBJ2-7, with 8 bases that match TRBD2. J lost 6 bases, V lost 1 base, and 8 bases had no gene match. The CDR3 length is 15 residues. Germline V lookup: CDR1 PRHDT, CDR2 FYEKMQ (reference sequence).

The chain carries TRBV18 and TRBJ1-1; the D is unclear. This CDR3 is 14 amino acids long. Looked up from germline, CDR1 is KGHSH and CDR2 is LQKENI. V was trimmed by 0 bases and J by 4 bases, leaving 9 bases between them. CDR3 loop: CASSPPSQSTEAFF. The DNA of the CDR3 is TGTGCCAGCTCACCACCTTCACAGAGCACTGAAGCTTTCTTT.

V gene TRBV6-5 combines with J gene TRBJ2-2; 9 nucleotides align to TRBD1. The CDR3 has 15 amino acids. In germline, CDR1 is MNHEY, CDR2 SVGAGI. Trimming cost V 6 bases and J 5 bases; bases outside gene matches: 7. Here the CDR3 reads CASSPQGAQTGELFF. CDR3 nucleotides: TGTGCCAGCAGCCCACAGGGGGCGCAGACCGGGGAGCTGTTTTTT.

Worth noting for this clone: Germline and junction disagree at one end, which may indicate a read error. The V gene is TRBV4-1, the J gene TRBJ2-4; D may be TRBD2 (5 bases). The CDR3 spans 16 residues. Germline-derived CDR1 and CDR2 are MGHRA and YSYEKL. CDR3 sequence: CASSQDPSGVGNIQYF. The CDR3 bases are TGTGCCAGCAGCCAAGATCCCTCCGGGGTCGGAAACATTCAGTACTTC.

The gene calls are TRBV6-6 and TRBJ2-1; 8 bases are a match to TRBD1. Germline V gene sequence: CDR1 MNHNY, CDR2 SVGAGI (reference sequence). The CDR3 length is 15 residues. V shed 6 bases, J shed 4 bases, and the junction held 8 bases outside the gene matches. The CDR3 nucleotides read TGTGCCAGCAGCCTCCAGGGGGCGGGTTACAATGAGCAGTTCTTC. Translating it yields CASSLQGAGYNEQFF.

About this clone: One junction end disagrees with the germline gene, perhaps due to a read error. The genes are TRBV6-1 and TRBJ1-1, with D perhaps matching TRBD1 (6 bases). This CDR3 has 13 amino acids. Per germline, CDR1 MNHNS and CDR2 SASEGT. The DNA for the CDR3 is TGTGCCATCAGTGGGACACACCACACTGAAGCTTTCTTT. It translates to CAISGTHHTEAFF.

For the CDR3, the DNA is TGTGCCAGCAGTGCACAGGGGGCCTTGAACACTGAAGCTTTCTTT. Its translation is CASSAQGALNTEAFF. The chain uses TRBV2 and TRBJ1-1; the match to TRBD1 covers 9 bases. V shed 4 bases and J 0 bases; nucleotides not matched to a gene: 3. The CDR3 runs to 15 residues. The germline V gene encodes CDR1 SNHLY and CDR2 FYNNEI.

The V call is TRBV5-5, the J call TRBJ1-4; D gene ambiguous. CDR3 length: 15 amino acids. The V end lost 0 bases, the J end lost 7 bases, and 13 bases lay between the germline ends. Germline-derived CDR1 and CDR2 are SGHKS and YYEKEE (reference sequence). In nucleotides, the CDR3 is TGTGCCAGCAGCTTGGCTCCAGGTCAAAGTGAAAAACTGTTTTTT. It translates to CASSLAPGQSEKLFF.

The J gene is TRBJ1-4, the V gene TRBV5-1; 7 bases are a match to TRBD1. The CDR3 extends over 14 amino acids. The germline V gene encodes CDR1 SGHRS and CDR2 YFSETQ. The trim removed 5 bases at V and 5 bases at J, leaving 6 bases unmatched. CDR3 in amino acids: CASRGTVGNEKLFF. DNA of the CDR3: TGCGCCAGCAGAGGGACAGTGGGAAATGAAAAACTGTTTTTT.

This chain uses TRBV7-8 with TRBJ2-1; 7 bases align to TRBD2. Per germline, CDR1 SGHVS and CDR2 FQNEAQ. The CDR3 is made up of 18 amino acids. The trim removed 6 bases at V and 0 bases at J, leaving 14 bases unmatched. Here the CDR3 reads CASRPSRLWGGSYNEQFF. The DNA of the CDR3 is TGTGCCAGCAGACCCTCGAGACTCTGGGGGGGCTCCTACAATGAGCAGTTCTTC. Variable domain in full (rest from reference TRBV7-8 and TRBJ2-1): GAGVSQSPRYKVAKRGQDVALRCDPISGHVSLFWYQQALGQGPEFLTYFQNEAQLDKSGLPSDRFFAERPEGSVSTLKIQRTQQEDSAVYLCASRPSRLWGGSYNEQFFGPGTRLTVL.

This clone was counted a single time. The V gene is TRBV6-1, the J gene TRBJ2-7; D gene unclear. Germline V gives CDR1 MNHNS, CDR2 SASEGT. V shed 7 bases and J shed 1 base, with 8 bases lying between them. The CDR3 loop spans 12 amino acids. The CDR3 DNA follows: TGTGCCAGCACTCTATCTTCCTACGAGCAGTACTTC. Amino acid sequence: CASTLSSYEQYF.

This clone was counted once. DNA for the CDR3: TGCGCCAGCAGTCCCGGGACAGGGAGCGAGCAGTACTTC. It yields the protein CASSPGTGSEQYF. The chain uses TRBV10-2 and TRBJ2-7, with 9 bases aligning to TRBD1. From germline, CDR1 is WSHSY and CDR2 SAAADI. V lost 5 bases and J lost 6; bases outside the gene matches: 5. The CDR3 runs to 13 residues.

Comment on this clone: At the DNA level, this CDR3 is encoded by other sequences in the same sample as well. V and J are TRBV6-5 and TRBJ2-7; 9 nucleotides line up with TRBD2. V gave up 0 bases and J gave up 0 bases; unmatched junction bases: 3. Looked up from germline, CDR1 is MNHEY and CDR2 is SVGAGI. This CDR3 is built from 16 residues. The CDR3 is CASSYSISGSSYEQYF. The CDR3 DNA follows: TGTGCCAGCAGTTACTCGATTAGCGGGAGCTCCTACGAGCAGTACTTC.

This chain connects TRBV6-6 to TRBJ1-1, with D perhaps matching TRBD1 (5 bases). The CDR3 has 14 amino acids. V was clipped by 0 bases and J by 7 bases, with 12 bases between them. Germline V gives CDR1 MNHNY, CDR2 SVGAGI (reference sequence). The CDR3 spells CASSYSSGRSEAFF. CDR3 coding DNA: TGTGCCAGCAGTTACTCGTCAGGGCGGAGTGAAGCTTTCTTT.

This clone came up once. The CDR3 loop is CAWSVKGGGGGYTF. The CDR3 DNA sequence: TGTGCCTGGAGTGTGAAAGGGGGCGGCGGTGGCTACACCTTC. J is TRBJ1-2 and V is TRBV30; 7 bases line up with TRBD1. Germline loops: CDR1 GTSNPN, CDR2 SVGIG (reference sequence). Germline trimming cut 0 bases from V and 7 bases from J; bases unmatched to any gene: 8. The CDR3 spans 14 residues. The full variable domain, its missing parts supplied by reference TRBV30 and TRBJ1-2, is SQTIHQWPATLVQPVGSPLSLECTVEGTSNPNLYWYRQAAGRGLQLLFYSVGIGQISSEVPQNLSASRPQDRQFILSSKKLLLSDSGFYLCAWSVKGGGGGYTFGSGTRLTVV.